The following is a T cell receptor (beta chain) sequence with its context. Its antigen remains unidentified. PCR employed 60 Vbeta and 13 Jbeta primers. Libraries were prepared by immunoSEQ multiplex PCR; TCRdb keeps only in-frame clonotypes and omits some of them. The top ten clones hold about 12% of a sample with roughly 80,000 clones, about three quarters of them seen once. This record comes from a study of cytomegalovirus exposure and HLA in healthy donors. Broader study findings: Across HLA loci, a later analysis found differing TCR association rates, with DRB1 most and HLA-C fewest. Reportedly, cytomegalovirus status was diagnosed with high sensitivity and specificity.

The CDR3 length is 18 residues. Material: PBMCs. The clonotype comes from a male donor in good health and CMV-seropositive. V gene TRBV1 combines with J gene TRBJ2-5; the table's D call of TRBD2 was not tested on the DNA. TRBV1 is described as a pseudogene. CDR3 in DNA: TGCACCAGCAGCCAAGATATCCTGGGACTAGCGGGGCAAGAGACCCAGTACTTC. Protein product: CTSSQDILGLAGQETQYF.